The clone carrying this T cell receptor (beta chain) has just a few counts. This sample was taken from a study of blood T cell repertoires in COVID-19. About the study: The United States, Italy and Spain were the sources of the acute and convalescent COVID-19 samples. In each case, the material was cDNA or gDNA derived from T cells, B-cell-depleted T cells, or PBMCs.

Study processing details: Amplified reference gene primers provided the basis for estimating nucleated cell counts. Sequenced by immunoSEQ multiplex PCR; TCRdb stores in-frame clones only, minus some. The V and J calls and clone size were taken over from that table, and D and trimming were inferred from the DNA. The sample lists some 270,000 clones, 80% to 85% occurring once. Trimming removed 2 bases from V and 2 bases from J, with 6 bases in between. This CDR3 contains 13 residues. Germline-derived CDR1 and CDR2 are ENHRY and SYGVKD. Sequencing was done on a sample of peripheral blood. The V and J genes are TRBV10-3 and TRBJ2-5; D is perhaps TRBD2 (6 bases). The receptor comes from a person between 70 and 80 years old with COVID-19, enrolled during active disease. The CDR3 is CAISELAQETQYF. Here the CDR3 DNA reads TGTGCCATCAGTGAGCTAGCGCAAGAGACCCAGTACTTC.